The rows below give T cell receptor beta chains drawn from one sample of a study of technical replicates of blood from a handful of donors. Sequenced by immunoSEQ multiplex PCR; TCRdb stores in-frame clones only, minus some. The sample lists more than 75,000 clones; about 94% were seen once. Sequenced: T cells isolated from PBMCs. The origin of the receptors is a human donor in good health. Each CDR3 is given with its conserved first and last residue. Fields, in order: clone size, J gene, D gene, V gene, CDR3 DNA, CDR3 protein. A D gene is named only where the DNA matches it firmly. Rows may omit the clone size; those that give it use once, few, many or a size class.

.	TRBJ2-7	TRBD1	TRBV6-1	TGTGCCACCAGACAGGGCCCCTACGAGCAGTACTTC	CATRQGPYEQYF
.	TRBJ1-5	.	TRBV6-5	TGTGCCAGCAGTTACGGGGAGGGGAATCAGCCCCAGCATTTT	CASSYGEGNQPQHF
.	TRBJ2-2	.	TRBV7-9	TGTGCCAGCAGCTTAGCGTTCAGGGCGAACACCGGGGAGCTGTTTTTT	CASSLAFRANTGELFF
.	TRBJ1-1	.	TRBV6-6	TGTGCCAGCAGTCGCACCCCCTTCATTTCCCGCGCTGAAGCTTTCTTT	CASSRTPFISRAEAFF
.	TRBJ1-5	TRBD1	TRBV18	TGTGCCAGCTCACCTGCGGGACAGTTCAATCAGCCCCAGCATTTT	CASSPAGQFNQPQHF
.	TRBJ2-7	TRBD1	TRBV11-2	TGTGCCAGCAGCTTCAGGGACAGGTACAACGAGCAGTACTTC	CASSFRDRYNEQYF
.	TRBJ2-1	TRBD2	TRBV7-9	TGTGCCAGCAGCCCCACCGGGACTAGCAATGAGCAGTTCTTC	CASSPTGTSNEQFF
.	TRBJ2-7	.	TRBV28	TGTGCCAGCAGTTTAGGAGGATCCTACGAGCAGTACTTC	CASSLGGSYEQYF
.	TRBJ1-2	.	TRBV5-1	TGCGCCAGCAGCTTGGGTGACAGGACCTATGGCTACACCTTC	CASSLGDRTYGYTF
.	TRBJ2-1	.	TRBV9	TGTGCCAGCAGCTTCACTAGCACCTATGAGCAGTTCTTC	CASSFTSTYEQFF
.	TRBJ1-2	.	TRBV5-6	TGTGCCAGCAGCTTGGCGGGAAAGTCCGGCTACACCTTC	CASSLAGKSGYTF
.	TRBJ2-1	.	TRBV30	TGTGCCTGGAGTGTACAAATGGCGAGGGAGCAGTTCTTC	CAWSVQMAREQFF
.	TRBJ2-1	TRBD1	TRBV7-3	TGTGCCAGCAGCCCAACTGACAGGGGAATCTACAATGAGCAGTTCTTC	CASSPTDRGIYNEQFF
.	TRBJ2-1	TRBD2	TRBV4-3	TGCGCCAGCAGCCACGGACTAGCGGGAGAGCAGTTCTTC	CASSHGLAGEQFF
.	TRBJ2-3	.	TRBV2	TGTGCCAGCAGAGAGACTACTTCTAGCACAGATACGCAGTATTTT	CASRETTSSTDTQYF
.	TRBJ2-7	.	TRBV6-5	TGTGCCAGCAGCCCACCTGAGGGCCGCAATGAGCAGTACTTC	CASSPPEGRNEQYF
.	TRBJ1-4	.	TRBV11-2	TGTGCCAGCAGCTTCGGGATTGTTAATGAAAAACTGTTTTTT	CASSFGIVNEKLFF
once	TRBJ2-3	.	TRBV2	TGTGCCAGCAGTGGAGCCGGGACTAGCACAGATACGCAGTATTTT	CASSGAGTSTDTQYF
.	TRBJ2-3	TRBD2	TRBV5-8	TGTGCCAGCAGCTTGGGGTTAGCGGGAGATACGCAGTATTTT	CASSLGLAGDTQYF
.	TRBJ2-1	TRBD2	TRBV6-5	TGTGCCAGCAGTTTCGGACTAGCGTTTTCCTACAATGAGCAGTTCTTC	CASSFGLAFSYNEQFF
.	TRBJ2-5	TRBD2	TRBV5-4	TGTGCCAGCAGGCCAGGACTAGTAGTAAAAGAGACCCAGTACTTC	CASRPGLVVKETQYF
.	TRBJ1-5	TRBD1	TRBV29-1	TGCAGCCCCCGCCCGAAACCGGGACAGGGGGATAATCAGCCCCAGCATTTT	CSPRPKPGQGDNQPQHF
.	TRBJ1-3	.	TRBV5-1	TGCGCCAGCAGCTTTCAGGCAAACTCTGGAAACACCATATATTTT	CASSFQANSGNTIYF
.	TRBJ1-1	.	TRBV9	TGTGCCAGCAGCGCCGGGGGGCAGGTGAACACTGAAGCTTTCTTT	CASSAGGQVNTEAFF
.	TRBJ2-1	TRBD2	TRBV19	TGTGCCAGTAGTAGGGCGGGAGGGGTCTCCTACAATGAGCAGTTCTTC	CASSRAGGVSYNEQFF
.	TRBJ1-1	.	TRBV7-8	TGTGCCAGCAGCTTAGCGTCCCCCGGCGGGGTAGCTTTCTTT	CASSLASPGGVAFF
.	TRBJ1-1	.	TRBV23-1	TGCGCCAGCTCCTCATTTACAGGGAACACTGAAGCTTTCTTT	CASSSFTGNTEAFF
.	TRBJ1-5	.	TRBV4-1	TGCGCCAGCAGTCGGCTGGGAGTAAATCAGCCCCAGCATTTT	CASSRLGVNQPQHF
.	TRBJ2-3	TRBD2	TRBV5-4	TGTGCCAGCAGCTTGAGGACTAGCGGCACAGATACGCAGTATTTT	CASSLRTSGTDTQYF
few	TRBJ2-7	TRBD2	TRBV6-5	TGTGCCAGCAGTTACGAAGCTAGCGGCTCCTACGAGCAGTACTTC	CASSYEASGSYEQYF
.	TRBJ2-2	.	TRBV7-8	TGTGCCAGCAGCTTATCTGGGGAGCTGTTTTTT	CASSLSGELFF
.	TRBJ2-7	.	TRBV28	TGTGCCAGCAGTTTAGGGACTTCTCCCTACGAGCAGTACTTC	CASSLGTSPYEQYF
.	TRBJ1-2	TRBD1	TRBV6-6	TGTGCCAGCAGTTTAAATCCGGGACAGGGCTACACCTTC	CASSLNPGQGYTF
.	TRBJ2-7	.	TRBV28	TGTGCCAGCGAGGGCGGATCCTACGAGCAGTACTTC	CASEGGSYEQYF
.	TRBJ2-7	.	TRBV4-1	TGCGCCAGCAGCCAAGAACAGGACTACGAGCAGTACTTC	CASSQEQDYEQYF
.	TRBJ1-3	TRBD1	TRBV10-3	TGTGCCATCAGGACGGGACAGGGAGGAAACACCATATATTTT	CAIRTGQGGNTIYF
.	TRBJ2-7	TRBD2	TRBV19	TGTGCCAGTAGCACGGGACTAGCGGTTTACGAGCAGTACTTC	CASSTGLAVYEQYF
.	TRBJ1-1	TRBD1	TRBV15	TGTGCCACCCTACAGGGGGCTGAAGCTTTCTTT	CATLQGAEAFF
.	TRBJ2-1	TRBD2	TRBV27	TGTGCCAGCAGTCCCGGGACTAGCGGGAGCAATGAGCAGTTCTTC	CASSPGTSGSNEQFF
.	TRBJ2-7	.	TRBV15	TGTGCCACCAGCAGAGCACAGCCAAGCTCCTACGAGCAGTACTTC	CATSRAQPSSYEQYF
.	TRBJ2-1	.	TRBV11-2	TGTGCCAGCAGCTGGCAGGCTAACGACAATGAGCAGTTCTTC	CASSWQANDNEQFF
.	TRBJ1-1	.	TRBV6-5	TGTGCCAGCAGTCAGGGTCCTTACACTGAAGCTTTCTTT	CASSQGPYTEAFF
few	TRBJ1-2	.	TRBV12-5	TGTGCTACAGGGGCTGGCTACACCTTC	CATGAGYTF
.	TRBJ2-1	.	TRBV19	TGTGCCAGTAACCGCGGCCCTACGTACAATGAGCAGTTCTTC	CASNRGPTYNEQFF
.	TRBJ2-7	TRBD1	TRBV10-3	TGTGCCATCAGTGATTCCGGGACAGGGTACGAGCAGTACTTC	CAISDSGTGYEQYF
.	TRBJ2-1	TRBD2	TRBV30	TGTGCCTGGCACCTAGCGGGAGGCCCCTTGTTCTTC	CAWHLAGGPLFF
.	TRBJ2-1	.	TRBV4-1	TGCGCCAGCAGCCGAGGAGAGGTTGGTCGGTCCCCTTACAATGAGCAGTTCTTC	CASSRGEVGRSPYNEQFF
.	TRBJ1-2	TRBD1	TRBV5-6	TGTGCCAGCAGGGTTACAGGGGCAAACTATGGCTACACCTTC	CASRVTGANYGYTF
.	TRBJ1-1	.	TRBV19	TGTGCCAGTATTGGAGGTGTTGAAGCTTTCTTT	CASIGGVEAFF